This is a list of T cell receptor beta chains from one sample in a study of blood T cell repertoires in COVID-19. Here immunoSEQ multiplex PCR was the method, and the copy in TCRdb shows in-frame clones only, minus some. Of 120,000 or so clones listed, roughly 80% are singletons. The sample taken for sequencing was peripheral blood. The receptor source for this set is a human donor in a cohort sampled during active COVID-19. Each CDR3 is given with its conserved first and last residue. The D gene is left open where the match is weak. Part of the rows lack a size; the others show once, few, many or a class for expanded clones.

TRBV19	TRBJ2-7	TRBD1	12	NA	CASSLTGNEQYF	TGTGCCAGTAGTCTGACAGGGAACGAGCAGTACTTC
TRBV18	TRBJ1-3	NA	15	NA	CASSPSAGSGNTIYF	TGTGCCAGCTCACCATCGGCAGGCTCTGGAAACACCATATATTTT
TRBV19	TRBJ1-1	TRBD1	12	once	CASRPGGTEAFF	TGTGCCAGTAGACCAGGGGGGACTGAAGCTTTCTTT
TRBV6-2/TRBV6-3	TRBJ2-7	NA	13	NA	CASSWAGTSEQYF	TGTGCCAGCAGTTGGGCGGGTACCAGCGAGCAGTACTTC
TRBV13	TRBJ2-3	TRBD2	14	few	CASSFLTSGDTQYF	TGTGCCAGCAGCTTTCTGACTAGCGGAGATACGCAGTATTTT
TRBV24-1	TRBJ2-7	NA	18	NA	CATSERPYRTSSSYEQYF	TGTGCCACCAGTGAACGCCCCTACAGGACAAGTAGCTCCTACGAGCAGTACTTC
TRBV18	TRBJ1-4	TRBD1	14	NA	CASSPGTGIEKLFF	TGTGCCAGCTCACCAGGGACAGGGATTGAAAAACTGTTTTTT
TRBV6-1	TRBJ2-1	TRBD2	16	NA	CASSELGKRGGHEQFF	TGTGCCAGCAGTGAATTGGGGAAGCGGGGGGGCCACGAGCAGTTCTTC
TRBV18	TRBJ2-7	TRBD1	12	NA	CAAGTGGYEQYF	TGTGCAGCCGGGACAGGGGGTTACGAGCAGTACTTC
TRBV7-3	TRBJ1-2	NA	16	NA	CASSRTTGHRNYGYTF	TGTGCCAGCAGCCGTACGACAGGCCATCGCAACTATGGCTACACCTTC
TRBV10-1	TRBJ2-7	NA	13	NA	CASSESRAGEQYF	TGCGCCAGCAGTGAGTCCAGGGCCGGTGAGCAGTACTTC
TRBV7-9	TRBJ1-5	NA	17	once	CASSLGDSYYSNQPQHF	TGTGCCAGCAGCTTAGGAGACAGCTATTATAGCAATCAGCCCCAGCATTTT
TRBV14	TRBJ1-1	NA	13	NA	CASSPVSETEAFF	TGTGCCAGCAGCCCCGTTTCAGAAACTGAAGCTTTCTTT
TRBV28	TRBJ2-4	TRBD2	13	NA	CASTTSGSNIQYF	TGTGCCAGCACTACTAGCGGGAGCAACATTCAGTACTTC
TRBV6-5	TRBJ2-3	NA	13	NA	CASSSDRTDTQYF	TGTGCCAGCAGCTCCGACAGAACAGATACGCAGTATTTT
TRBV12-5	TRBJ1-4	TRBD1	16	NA	CASGFAIRQGDEKLFF	TGTGCTAGTGGTTTCGCGATTCGACAGGGTGATGAAAAACTGTTTTTT
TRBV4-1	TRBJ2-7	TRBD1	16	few	CASSQDRGTGVYEQYF	TGCGCCAGCAGCCAAGATCGGGGGACAGGGGTCTACGAGCAGTACTTC
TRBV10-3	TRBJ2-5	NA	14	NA	CAISESTDQETQYF	TGTGCCATCAGTGAGTCGACAGATCAAGAGACCCAGTACTTC
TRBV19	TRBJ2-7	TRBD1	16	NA	CASSLLGPGQGNEQYF	TGTGCCAGTAGTTTACTTGGTCCGGGACAGGGCAACGAGCAGTACTTC
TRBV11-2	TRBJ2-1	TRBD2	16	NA	CASSLVFAGVSNEQFF	TGTGCCAGCAGCTTAGTCTTCGCGGGAGTATCCAATGAGCAGTTCTTC
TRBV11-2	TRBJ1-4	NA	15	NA	CASSLDYRVGEKLFF	TGTGCCAGCAGCTTAGATTACAGGGTGGGGGAAAAACTGTTTTTT
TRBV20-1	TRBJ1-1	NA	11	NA	CSAFLNTEAFF	TGCAGTGCCTTCCTCAACACTGAAGCTTTCTTT
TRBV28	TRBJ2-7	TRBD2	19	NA	CASSSPRGGAGRSSYEQYF	TGTGCCAGCAGTTCCCCAAGGGGAGGAGCGGGAAGGAGCTCCTACGAGCAGTACTTC
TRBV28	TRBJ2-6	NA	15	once	CASSLPGTGANVLTF	TGTGCCAGCAGTTTACCCGGTACTGGGGCCAACGTCCTGACTTTC
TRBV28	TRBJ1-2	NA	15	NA	CASSGGATGKYGYTF	TGTGCCAGCAGTGGGGGAGCGACAGGAAAATATGGCTACACCTTC
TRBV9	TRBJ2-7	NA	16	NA	CASSLATGTTPYEQYF	TGTGCCAGCAGCCTCGCCACCGGGACAACCCCCTACGAGCAGTACTTC
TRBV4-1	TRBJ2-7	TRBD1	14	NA	CASSHTTGFDEQYF	TGCGCCAGCAGCCACACGACAGGGTTCGACGAGCAGTACTTC
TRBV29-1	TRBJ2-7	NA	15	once	CSVEDGRTNSYEQYF	TGCAGCGTTGAAGATGGGCGTACCAACTCCTACGAGCAGTACTTC
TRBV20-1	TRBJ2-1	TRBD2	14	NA	CSASGLAGLDEQFF	TGCAGTGCTAGTGGGCTAGCGGGATTGGATGAGCAGTTCTTC
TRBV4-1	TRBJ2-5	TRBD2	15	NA	CASSQDTSGEETQYF	TGCGCCAGCAGCCAAGATACTAGCGGGGAAGAGACCCAGTACTTC
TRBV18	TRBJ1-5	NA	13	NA	CASSPGQHQPQHF	TGTGCCAGCTCACCCGGACAGCATCAGCCCCAGCATTTT
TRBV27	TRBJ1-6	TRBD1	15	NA	CASSFGDRGNSPLHF	TGTGCCAGCAGTTTTGGGGACAGAGGAAATTCACCCCTCCACTTT
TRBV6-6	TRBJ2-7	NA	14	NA	CASSYAGPPAEQYF	TGTGCCAGCAGTTACGCGGGCCCGCCTGCCGAGCAGTACTTC
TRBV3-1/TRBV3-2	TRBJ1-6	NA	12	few	CASSSGVVPLHF	TGTGCCAGCAGCTCCGGGGTGGTACCCCTCCACTTT
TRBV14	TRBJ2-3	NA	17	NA	CASSQDLPGTSTDTQYF	TGTGCCAGCAGCCAAGATCTGCCAGGTACTAGCACAGATACGCAGTATTTT
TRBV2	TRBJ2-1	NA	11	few	CASSVSAEQFF	TGTGCCAGCAGTGTTAGCGCAGAGCAGTTCTTC
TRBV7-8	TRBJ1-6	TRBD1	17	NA	CASSIPGTGFYNSPLHF	TGTGCCAGCAGCATCCCCGGGACAGGGTTTTATAATTCACCCCTCCACTTT
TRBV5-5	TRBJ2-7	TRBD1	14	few	CASSLADRDHEQYF	TGTGCCAGCAGCTTGGCAGACAGGGACCACGAGCAGTACTTC
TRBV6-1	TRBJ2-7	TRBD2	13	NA	CASSAATSGGQYF	TGTGCCAGCAGTGCAGCGACTAGCGGCGGGCAGTACTTC
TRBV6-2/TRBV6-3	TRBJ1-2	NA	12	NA	CASSPVAGGYTF	TGTGCCAGCAGCCCCGTGGCCGGGGGCTACACCTTC
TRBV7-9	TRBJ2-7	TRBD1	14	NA	CASSFDRAAYEQYF	TGTGCCAGCAGCTTCGACAGGGCAGCCTACGAGCAGTACTTC
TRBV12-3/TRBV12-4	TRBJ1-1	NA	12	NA	CASSATNTEAFF	TGTGCCAGCAGTGCTACGAACACTGAAGCTTTCTTT
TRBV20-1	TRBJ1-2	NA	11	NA	CSGLSLYGYTF	TGCAGTGGTCTATCTCTATATGGCTACACCTTC
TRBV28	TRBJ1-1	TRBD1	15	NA	CASREPQGLNTEAFF	TGTGCCAGCAGGGAACCACAGGGGTTGAACACTGAAGCTTTCTTT
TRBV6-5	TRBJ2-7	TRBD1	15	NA	CASSRGQGGLYEQYF	TGTGCCAGCAGTAGGGGACAGGGAGGACTCTACGAGCAGTACTTC
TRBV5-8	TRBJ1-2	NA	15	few	CASSLGEGAGYGYTF	TGTGCCAGCAGCTTGGGGGAGGGCGCAGGCTATGGCTACACCTTC
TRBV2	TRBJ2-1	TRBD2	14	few	CASSSGGSYNEQFF	TGTGCCAGCAGTAGCGGGGGCTCCTACAATGAGCAGTTCTTC
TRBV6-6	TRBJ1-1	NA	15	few	CASSYSTAGAVEAFF	TGTGCCAGCAGTTACTCGACGGCAGGGGCTGTGGAAGCTTTCTTT
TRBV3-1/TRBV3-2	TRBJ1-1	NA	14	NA	CASSQDRRTTEAFF	TGTGCCAGCAGCCAAGATAGGAGGACCACTGAAGCTTTCTTT
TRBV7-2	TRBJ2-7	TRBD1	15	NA	CASSLGTGLYHEQYF	TGTGCCAGCAGCTTAGGGACAGGGTTGTACCACGAGCAGTACTTC
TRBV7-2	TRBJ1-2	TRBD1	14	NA	CASSSGTGDNGYTF	TGTGCCAGCAGCTCGGGGACAGGGGATAACGGCTACACCTTC
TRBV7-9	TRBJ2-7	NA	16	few	CASSSSDSLISYEQYF	TGTGCCAGCAGCTCCTCGGACAGTCTTATCTCCTACGAGCAGTACTTC
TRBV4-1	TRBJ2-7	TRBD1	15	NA	CASSLSDAGTVEQYF	TGCGCCAGCAGCCTCTCAGATGCCGGGACAGTGGAGCAGTACTTC
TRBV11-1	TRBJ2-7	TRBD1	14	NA	CASTLGTGGVEQYF	TGTGCCAGCACCTTGGGGACAGGGGGCGTCGAGCAGTACTTC
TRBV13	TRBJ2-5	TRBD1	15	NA	CASSFRQGGKETQYF	TGTGCCAGCAGCTTCCGACAGGGGGGAAAAGAGACCCAGTACTTC
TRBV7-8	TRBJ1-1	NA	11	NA	CASSLSTEAFF	TGTGCCAGCTCCCTCAGCACTGAAGCTTTCTTT
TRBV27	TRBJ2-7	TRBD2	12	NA	CASSTSGGEQYF	TGTGCCAGCTCCACCAGCGGGGGTGAGCAGTACTTC
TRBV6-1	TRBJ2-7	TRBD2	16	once	CASSARGGSSSYEQYF	TGTGCCAGCAGTGCCCGGGGCGGGAGTAGCTCCTACGAGCAGTACTTC
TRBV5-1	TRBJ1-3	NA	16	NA	CASSLADRSSGNTIYF	TGCGCCAGCAGCTTGGCCGACAGGTCCTCTGGAAACACCATATATTTT
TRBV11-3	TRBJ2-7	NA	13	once	CASSSGPVDEQYF	TGTGCCAGCAGCTCAGGGCCCGTGGACGAGCAGTACTTC